The present entry profiles one T cell receptor beta chain with its context. What it recognizes is unknown. PCR primers comprised 60 Vbeta and 13 Jbeta primers. Only in-frame clones appear in the TCRdb table, and some are missing; sequencing was by immunoSEQ multiplex PCR. The sample includes more than 90,000 clones. This entry comes from a study of cytomegalovirus exposure and HLA in healthy donors. Notes on the study in general: Some V segments (TRBV6-2 and TRBV6-3 among them) were excluded as indistinguishable.

CDR3 length: 14 amino acids. V was clipped by 8 bases and J by 7 bases, with 17 bases between them. In germline, CDR1 is KGHSH, CDR2 LQKENI. The clonotype originates from a man aged 40-49 years in good health and CMV-seropositive. Sequenced input: PBMCs. The gene calls are TRBV18 and TRBJ1-4, with D maybe TRBD1 (6 bases). The CDR3 DNA reads as TGTGCCAGCAGGACAGAGTCGGTGACTGAAAAACTGTTTTTT. Translation: CASRTESVTEKLFF.